Below are 17 T cell receptor beta chains sequenced from a single sample in a study of T cells after yellow fever vaccination. MiXCR, run by TCRdb on the 5' RACE reads, gives a single entry per CDR3 protein. The sample consists of 150,000 to 200,000 distinct CDR3 sequences, 6% to 7.5% of them appearing once. Source: CD4+ T cells sorted from PBMCs, taken about 5 days after the first yellow fever vaccination. These receptors originate from a man aged 18 to 30 who received the YFV17D yellow fever vaccine.

This clonotype was found many times. The rearrangement joins TRBV5-1 to TRBJ1-5, with D perhaps matching TRBD1 (5 bases). V was trimmed by 0 bases and J by 4 bases, leaving 14 bases between them. Germline loops: CDR1 SGHRS, CDR2 YFSETQ. CDR3 length equals 16 residues. In nucleotides, the CDR3 is TGCGCCAGCAGCTTGGCCCCCGGGGGAGGAAATCAGCCCCAGCATTTT. Translating it yields CASSLAPGGGNQPQHF.

This clonotype was picked up a small number of times. The rearrangement links TRBV5-5 to TRBJ2-1; D remains ambiguous. This CDR3 has 13 residues. Germline CDR1 reads SGHKS; CDR2 reads YYEKEE (reference sequence). V was clipped by 0 bases and J by 6 bases, with 7 bases between them. The CDR3 reads CASSLAEPNEQFF. The CDR3 bases are TGTGCCAGCAGCTTGGCCGAGCCCAATGAGCAGTTCTTC.

The chain joins TRBV6-5 to TRBJ1-6, with unresolved D. Germline V CDR1 and CDR2: MNHEY, SVGAGI. The CDR3 is 13 residues long. V lost 6 bases and J lost 6, with 9 bases in between. Here the CDR3 DNA reads TGTGCCAGCAGGACATTTCCTAATTCACCCCTCCACTTT. It encodes CASRTFPNSPLHF.

This clonotype was counted ten times or more. This chain uses TRBV20-1 with TRBJ2-3; no clear D. There are 14 residues in the CDR3. Germline CDR1 reads DFQATT; CDR2 reads SNEGSKA (reference sequence). V was pared by 7 bases and J by 6 bases, with 20 bases between. CDR3 bases: TGCAGTGTTTCAACCGGGCCCCCGCTGGATACGCAGTATTTT. Amino acid sequence: CSVSTGPPLDTQYF.

Many counts were recorded for this clonotype. The rearrangement uses TRBV20-1 and TRBJ1-1; 8 positions match TRBD1. V shed 4 bases and J 4 bases; nucleotides not matched to a gene: 5. Germline-derived CDR1 and CDR2 are DFQATT and SNEGSKA (reference sequence). The CDR3 is made up of 13 amino acids. CDR3 bases: TGCAGTGCTACTCGAACAGGGGGCACTGAAGCTTTCTTT. It specifies CSATRTGGTEAFF.

This clonotype was found many times. CDR3 nucleotide sequence: TGTGCCACCAGTGACGCCGCCGCACTCTCCTACAATGAGCAGTTCTTC. Amino acids: CATSDAAALSYNEQFF. The genes are TRBV24-1 and TRBJ2-1; no reliable D call. CDR3 size: 16 residues. Germline V lookup: CDR1 KGHDR, CDR2 SFDVKD. Trimming shortened V by 4 bases and J by 0 bases, and 12 bases separated the two germline ends.

This clonotype was detected a few times. V gene TRBV11-1 combines with J gene TRBJ1-3; D is possibly TRBD1 (5 bases). This CDR3 has 18 amino acids. V shed 3 bases and J shed 0 bases, with 18 bases lying between them. Germline V gene sequence: CDR1 SGHAT, CDR2 FQDESV (reference sequence). CDR3 in amino acids: CASSLIFGARLSGNTIYF. The DNA of the CDR3 is TGTGCCAGCAGCTTGATCTTTGGGGCCCGGCTCTCTGGAAACACCATATATTTT.

This clonotype was detected ten times or more. The chain carries TRBV2 and TRBJ2-3, with no clear D. The V gene lost 2 bases and the J gene lost 3 bases, with 3 bases spanning the gap. CDR3 length equals 12 residues. From germline, CDR1 is SNHLY and CDR2 FYNNEI. The CDR3 DNA follows: TGTGCCAGCAGTGAACAAACAGATACGCAGTATTTT. Translating it yields CASSEQTDTQYF.

The chain carries TRBV11-2 and TRBJ1-1, with D unclear. Germline loops: CDR1 SGHAT, CDR2 FQNNGV. V was trimmed by 3 bases and J by 7 bases, leaving 15 bases between them. The CDR3 is 14 amino acids. The CDR3 coding sequence is TGTGCCAGCAGCTTTGGGCGGGAGGGAAATGAAGCTTTCTTT. Protein product: CASSFGREGNEAFF.

In its sample, this clonotype was seen many times. The chain uses TRBV4-3 and TRBJ2-3; 9 bases fit TRBD2. The CDR3 length is 15 residues. Germline V lookup: CDR1 LGHNA, CDR2 YSLEER. The V and J ends lost 6 bases and 6 bases, in that order; junction bases with no gene match: 10. The CDR3 region has the DNA TGCGCCAGCAGTCAATCCAGGCTAGCGGGGGATACGCAGTATTTT. This gives the protein CASSQSRLAGDTQYF.

This clonotype was observed many times. The chain combines TRBV11-2 with TRBJ2-2, with 7 positions matching TRBD2. Trimming cost V 2 bases and J 4 bases; bases outside gene matches: 19. CDR3 length equals 20 residues. Germline V gives CDR1 SGHAT, CDR2 FQNNGV. The CDR3 spells CASSLYGFGVYPGGTGELFF. The CDR3 DNA follows: TGTGCCAGCAGCTTATATGGTTTCGGGGTCTATCCGGGGGGCACCGGGGAGCTGTTTTTT.

This clonotype was counted only a few times. The genes are TRBV28 and TRBJ2-1, with TRBD1 identical over 9 bases. From germline, CDR1 is MDHEN and CDR2 SYDVKM. V was pared by 6 bases and J by 7 bases, with 7 bases of the junction left unmatched. The CDR3 is made up of 14 amino acids. The DNA of the CDR3 is TGTGCCAGCAGGGAGGGACAGGGACGGAATGAGCAGTTCTTC. As protein: CASREGQGRNEQFF. The entire variable domain, with the rest obtained from reference TRBV28 and TRBJ2-1, is as follows: DVKVTQSSRYLVKRTGEKVFLECVQDMDHENMFWYRQDPGLGLRLIYFSYDVKMKEKGDIPEGYSVSREKKERFSLILESASTNQTSMYLCASREGQGRNEQFFGPGTRLTVL.

This clonotype was counted at least ten times. The chain is built from TRBV19 and TRBJ2-2, with D perhaps TRBD2 (5 bases). The CDR3 runs 17 residues. V lost 2 bases and J 6 bases, leaving 19 bases between the germline ends. CDR1 is LNHDA, CDR2 SQIVND, per germline (reference sequence). This CDR3 reads CASSINSWTRGSGELFF. The CDR3 DNA reads TGTGCCAGTAGTATAAACTCTTGGACCCGGGGATCCGGGGAGCTGTTTTTT.

This clonotype occurred a few times. The CDR3 DNA follows: TGCGCCAGCAGCTTAGGAGTGGTGGATCAGCCCCAGCATTTT. Translated: CASSLGVVDQPQHF. The J gene is TRBJ1-5, the V gene TRBV5-1; D gene ambiguous. This CDR3 is built from 14 residues. Germline values: CDR1 SGHRS, CDR2 YFSETQ. V lost 2 bases and J 5 bases, leaving 11 bases between the germline ends.

This clonotype was counted at least ten times. The chain has TRBV18 and TRBJ1-1; TRBD1 matches at 7 bases. Germline V CDR1 and CDR2: KGHSH, LQKENI. Germline trimming cut 1 base from V and 4 bases from J; bases unmatched to any gene: 6. CDR3 length equals 15 residues. The CDR3 region is CASSPQEGAFTEAFF. The CDR3 DNA reads as TGTGCCAGCTCACCACAGGAGGGGGCATTCACTGAAGCTTTCTTT. Together with reference TRBV18 and TRBJ1-1, the CDR3 gives the full variable domain: NAGVMQNPRHLVRRRGQEARLRCSPMKGHSHVYWYRQLPEEGLKFMVYLQKENIIDESGMPKERFSAEFPKEGPSILRIQQVVRGDSAAYFCASSPQEGAFTEAFFGQGTRLTVV.

This clonotype has a count of ten or more. This rearrangement joins TRBV14 to TRBJ2-3, with 13 bases identical to TRBD2. V trimming: 6 bases; J trimming: 5 bases; junction bases outside the gene matches: 8. The CDR3 is 16 residues long. Germline-derived CDR1 and CDR2 are SGHDN and FVKESK. This CDR3 reads CASSLGLAGAIDTQYF. The DNA for the CDR3 is TGTGCCAGCAGTCTCGGACTAGCGGGGGCTATAGATACGCAGTATTTT.

This clonotype was picked up many times. J is TRBJ2-7 and V is TRBV7-8; D remains unclear. V was shortened by 5 bases and J by 8 bases, with 19 bases between the two germline ends. The CDR3 contains 14 residues. Per the germline V gene, CDR1 is SGHVS and CDR2 is FQNEAQ. CDR3 coding DNA: TGTGCCAGCAGCAGAAACGAGGTCCAAGTTCAGCAGTACTTC. Residues: CASSRNEVQVQQYF.